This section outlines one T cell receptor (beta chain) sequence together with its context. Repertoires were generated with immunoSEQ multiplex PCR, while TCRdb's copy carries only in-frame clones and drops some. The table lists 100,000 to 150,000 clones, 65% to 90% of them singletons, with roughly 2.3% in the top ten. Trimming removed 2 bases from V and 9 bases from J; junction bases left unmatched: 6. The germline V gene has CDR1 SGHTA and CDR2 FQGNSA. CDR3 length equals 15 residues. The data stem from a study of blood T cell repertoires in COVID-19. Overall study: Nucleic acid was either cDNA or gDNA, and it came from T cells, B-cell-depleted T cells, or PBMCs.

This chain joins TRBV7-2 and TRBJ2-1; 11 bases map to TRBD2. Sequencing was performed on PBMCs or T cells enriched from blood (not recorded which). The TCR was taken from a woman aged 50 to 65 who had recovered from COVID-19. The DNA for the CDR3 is TGTGCCAGCAGCTTAAGTGCTAGCGGGGGGAGTGAGCAGTTCTTC. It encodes CASSLSASGGSEQFF. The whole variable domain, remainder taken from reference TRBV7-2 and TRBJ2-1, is GAGVSQSPSNKVTEKGKDVELRCDPISGHTALYWYRQSLGQGLEFLIYFQGNSAPDKSGLPSDRFSAERTGGSVSTLTIQRTQQEDSAVYLCASSLSASGGSEQFFGPGTRLTVL.